The rows below give T cell receptor beta chains drawn from one sample of a study of blood T cell repertoires in COVID-19. TCRdb's copy holds only in-frame clones and misses some; the assay was immunoSEQ multiplex PCR. The table has about 26,000 clones, 75% to 85% seen once. The sequencing sample was made of peripheral blood. The receptors stem from a human donor in a cohort sampled during active COVID-19. The CDR3 runs from the conserved cysteine through the conserved F or W. A D gene is named only where the DNA matches it firmly. Clone size, where shown, is once, few, many, or a class for clones that have expanded.

CDR3,DNA,V,D,J,size,length
CASSSGEFHGDTQYF,TGTGCCAGCAGTTCCGGGGAGTTTCATGGTGATACGCAGTATTTT,TRBV11-3,NA,TRBJ2-3,once,15
CASSRDSSSGNTIYF,TGTGCCAGCAGCCGGGACAGCAGCTCTGGAAACACCATATATTTT,TRBV11-2,TRBD1,TRBJ1-3,NA,15
CASSLTARGFGNTEAFF,TGTGCCAGCAGCTTAACTGCGAGGGGGTTTGGGAACACTGAAGCTTTCTTT,TRBV7-6,NA,TRBJ1-1,NA,17
CASSPGQNSNQPQHF,TGTGCCAGCAGCCCCGGACAAAATAGCAATCAGCCCCAGCATTTT,TRBV5-6,NA,TRBJ1-5,NA,15
CASSSLSGVEADTQYF,TGTGCCAGCAGTTCTCTTTCCGGGGTCGAAGCAGATACGCAGTATTTT,TRBV27,NA,TRBJ2-3,NA,16
CATSRSLVMGTDTQYF,TGTGCCACCAGCAGATCACTAGTGATGGGCACAGATACGCAGTATTTT,TRBV15,NA,TRBJ2-3,once,16
CASMEVTGGSSPLHF,TGTGCCAGTATGGAGGTGACAGGGGGAAGTTCACCCCTCCACTTT,TRBV19,TRBD1,TRBJ1-6,NA,15
CSVGIEGTGDYGYTF,TGCAGCGTTGGTATAGAAGGGACAGGAGACTATGGCTACACCTTC,TRBV29-1,TRBD1,TRBJ1-2,once,15
CASSLQGKSYEQYF,TGTGCCAGCAGCCTTCAGGGGAAATCCTACGAGCAGTACTTC,TRBV7-2,NA,TRBJ2-7,NA,14
CASSSTSGGSTDTQYF,TGCGCCAGCAGCTCGACTAGCGGGGGATCCACAGATACGCAGTATTTT,TRBV5-1,TRBD2,TRBJ2-3,NA,16
CASSLEVAGDPGGTDTQYF,TGTGCCAGCAGCTTAGAGGTGGCGGGGGATCCAGGGGGCACAGATACGCAGTATTTT,TRBV7-8,NA,TRBJ2-3,once,19
CASSFGTTQETQYF,TGTGCCAGCAGCTTTGGGACTACCCAAGAGACCCAGTACTTC,TRBV9,TRBD2,TRBJ2-5,NA,14
CASKPEGGEAFF,TGTGCCAGTAAACCAGAGGGGGGGGAAGCTTTCTTT,TRBV3-1/TRBV3-2,NA,TRBJ1-1,NA,12
CASSFSTALQETQYF,TGTGCCAGCAGCTTCTCGACCGCACTACAAGAGACCCAGTACTTC,TRBV5-4,NA,TRBJ2-5,NA,15
CASSSGQGLMMNTEAFF,TGTGCCAGCAGTTCCGGACAGGGACTAATGATGAACACTGAAGCTTTCTTT,TRBV6-2/TRBV6-3,TRBD1,TRBJ1-1,NA,17
CASSRGLAGSSYEQYF,TGTGCCAGCAGTCGGGGACTAGCGGGGAGCTCCTACGAGCAGTACTTC,TRBV6-2/TRBV6-3,TRBD2,TRBJ2-7,once,16
CASSVDRGLYEQYF,TGTGCCAGCAGCGTGGACAGGGGGCTGTACGAGCAGTACTTC,TRBV7-9,TRBD1,TRBJ2-7,NA,14
CASSEPGQITYEQYF,TGTGCCAGCAGTGAGCCTGGACAGATTACCTACGAGCAGTACTTC,TRBV6-1,NA,TRBJ2-7,NA,15
CASSKTSGPDNEQFF,TGTGCCAGTAGTAAGACTAGCGGCCCTGACAATGAGCAGTTCTTC,TRBV19,TRBD2,TRBJ2-1,NA,15
CASSQDLRLAVSSGANVLTF,TGTGCCAGCAGCCAAGATCTCCGCCTAGCTGTAAGCTCTGGGGCCAACGTCCTGACTTTC,TRBV3-1/TRBV3-2,NA,TRBJ2-6,NA,20
CASSLSYTNYGYTF,TGTGCCAGCAGTTTATCGTATACTAACTATGGCTACACCTTC,TRBV27,NA,TRBJ1-2,NA,14
CASSTGAYGYTF,TGTGCCAGCAGCACTGGGGCGTATGGCTACACCTTC,TRBV3-1/TRBV3-2,NA,TRBJ1-2,NA,12
CADRGGPTGELFF,TGTGCCGACAGGGGGGGCCCCACCGGGGAGCTGTTTTTT,TRBV12-3/TRBV12-4,TRBD1,TRBJ2-2,NA,13
CASSILAEQFF,TGTGCCAGTAGTATTTTAGCGGAGCAGTTCTTC,TRBV19,NA,TRBJ2-1,NA,11
CASSLGQIVHNEQFF,TGTGCCAGCAGCTTGGGACAGATTGTACACAATGAGCAGTTCTTC,TRBV11-2,TRBD1,TRBJ2-1,NA,15
CASSPGQGINTIYF,TGTGCCAGCAGCCCCGGGCAGGGAATAAACACCATATATTTT,TRBV4-2,NA,TRBJ1-3,NA,14